The entry below describes one TCR beta chain. A read error may be the cause here, since a much bigger clone is one base away. Germline-derived CDR1 and CDR2 are SEHNR and FQNEAQ (reference sequence). Trimming removed 10 bases at V and 1 base at J, with 11 bases between. This CDR3 has 13 amino acids. A J-beta primer mix and a sample-barcoded 5' primer were used in a second PCR of about 7 to 11 cycles. TCRdb itself ran the 5' RACE reads through MiXCR, one entry per CDR3 protein. The sample lists some 750,000 distinct CDR3 sequences, about a fifth seen once, with 22% in the top ten. This record belongs to a study of blood T cells in healthy people across ages.

The sequenced sample was blood. The chain couples TRBV7-9 to TRBJ2-4; D is ambiguous. The clonotype comes from a man between 65 and 85 years old in good health. CDR3 amino acids: CAIKDGAKNIQYF. The CDR3 DNA reads TGTGCCATCAAAGATGGGGCCAAAAACATTCAGTACTTC.